These 23 T cell receptor beta chains came from one sample sequenced in a study of human T cells and chemical hapten exposure. One entry per CDR3 protein results from TCRdb running MiXCR on the RACE reads. The table records 350,000 to 400,000 distinct CDR3 sequences, about 6% of them present only once. Time point of the sample: patch test 2, 6 weeks after DPC sensitization. Treatment defined: therapeutic diphenylcyclopropenone sensitization with weekly scalp DPC. Specimen: whole blood, collected in connection with sensitization to the hapten diphenylcyclopropenone (DPC). The receptors derive from a woman under 30 with alopecia areata. Some clones in this sample may be carry-over from other donors' samples.

The sample holds many counts of this clonotype. V usage is TRBV6-9 and J usage is TRBJ1-4, with TRBD1 matching 8 bases. Germline CDR1 and CDR2: MNHGY and SVAAGI. V lost 5 bases and J lost 7; bases outside the gene matches: 6. This CDR3 is 14 amino acids long. CDR3 DNA: TGTGCCAGCAGTGCCAGGGGGCAGGTTGAAAAACTGTTTTTT. Its protein product is CASSARGQVEKLFF.

This clonotype was detected only a few times. The chain has TRBV7-8 and TRBJ2-1, with 7 bases fitting TRBD1. Per germline, CDR1 SGHVS and CDR2 FQNEAQ. The length of the CDR3 is 16 residues. After removal of 4 bases from V and 4 bases from J, the junction contained 10 bases not matched to a gene. CDR3 protein: CASSYATGMDYNEQFF. The CDR3 coding sequence is TGTGCCAGCAGCTACGCGACAGGGATGGATTACAATGAGCAGTTCTTC.

This chain uses TRBV6-1 with TRBJ1-1; possibly TRBD1 for D (6 bases). This CDR3 has 14 residues. Germline-derived CDR1 and CDR2 are MNHNS and SASEGT. Trimming shortened V by 5 bases and J by 4 bases, and 14 bases separated the two germline ends. This CDR3 reads CASSLIRGTTEAFF. The CDR3, as DNA: TGTGCCAGCAGTCTCATCAGGGGAACCACTGAAGCTTTCTTT.

The sample holds a few counts of this clonotype. DNA of the CDR3: TGTGCCAGCTTACTAGCGGGGGCGATCACCGGGGAGCTGTTTTTT. This sequence encodes CASLLAGAITGELFF. V usage is TRBV18 and J usage is TRBJ2-2, with 11 positions matching TRBD2. The germline V gene encodes CDR1 KGHSH and CDR2 LQKENI. Trimming took 7 bases from V and 4 from J; bases not matched to a gene: 5. The CDR3 runs to 15 residues.

In its sample, this clonotype was seen many times. The gene calls are TRBV28 and TRBJ1-1; a weak D match, TRBD1 (6 bases). V lost 2 bases and J 2 bases, leaving 21 bases between the germline ends. Per germline, CDR1 MDHEN and CDR2 SYDVKM. CDR3 size: 18 residues. The CDR3: CASSLPIRYGTFNTEAFF. CDR3 coding DNA: TGTGCCAGCAGTTTACCCATCCGATACGGGACATTCAACACTGAAGCTTTCTTT.

The V gene is TRBV7-2, the J gene TRBJ2-7, with 9 bases that match TRBD2. The CDR3 is 15 amino acids. Germline-derived CDR1 and CDR2 are SGHTA and FQGNSA. Trimming at V came to 4 bases and at J to 2 bases, leaving 6 bases not matched to a gene. DNA of the CDR3: TGTGCCAGCAGCTATAGCGGGGGTGATGCCTACGAGCAGTACTTC. The encoded protein is CASSYSGGDAYEQYF. Full variable domain (rest looked up from reference TRBV7-2 and TRBJ2-7): GAGVSQSPSNKVTEKGKDVELRCDPISGHTALYWYRQSLGQGLEFLIYFQGNSAPDKSGLPSDRFSAERTGGSVSTLTIQRTQQEDSAVYLCASSYSGGDAYEQYFGPGTRLTVT.

The chain combines TRBV5-1 with TRBJ1-1, with D perhaps matching TRBD1 (5 bases). Germline V CDR1 and CDR2: SGHRS, YFSETQ. V was cut by 0 bases and J by 2 bases, with 11 bases left in between. There are 15 residues in the CDR3. Here the CDR3 reads CASSLEQGSNTEAFF. As DNA, the CDR3 is TGCGCCAGCAGCTTGGAGCAGGGCTCTAACACTGAAGCTTTCTTT.

The chain is built from TRBV7-2 and TRBJ2-3; TRBD2 matches at 10 bases. With 6 bases clipped from V and 1 base from J, the junction kept 1 base outside the gene matches. The CDR3 length is 14 residues. From germline, CDR1 is SGHTA and CDR2 FQGNSA. The CDR3 reads CASRLAGGTDTQYF. The CDR3 DNA reads as TGTGCCAGCAGGCTAGCGGGGGGCACAGATACGCAGTATTTT. The full variable domain, its missing parts supplied by reference TRBV7-2 and TRBJ2-3, is GAGVSQSPSNKVTEKGKDVELRCDPISGHTALYWYRQSLGQGLEFLIYFQGNSAPDKSGLPSDRFSAERTGGSVSTLTIQRTQQEDSAVYLCASRLAGGTDTQYFGPGTRLTVL.

The V call is TRBV4-2, the J call TRBJ2-4; tentative D call: TRBD1 (5 bases). This CDR3 is built from 15 residues. Germline V gene lookup returns CDR1 LGHNA and CDR2 YNFKEQ. The germline V and J ends were trimmed by 4 bases and 6 bases, with 16 bases remaining between them. CDR3 residues: CASSLSRAQGNIQYF. CDR3 DNA: TGTGCCAGCAGCCTCTCACGGGCTCAGGGAAACATTCAGTACTTC.

In this sample, this clonotype turned up a few times. The rearrangement links TRBV3-1 to TRBJ1-6; D not certain. Trimming removed 0 bases at V and 8 bases at J, with 5 bases between. In germline, CDR1 is LGHDT, CDR2 YNNKEL (reference sequence). This CDR3 comprises 13 residues. The CDR3 loop is CASSQDGDSPLHF. The CDR3, as DNA: TGTGCCAGCAGCCAAGACGGTGATTCACCCCTCCACTTT.

The sample holds many counts of this clonotype. V and J are TRBV7-2 and TRBJ1-5; D gene unclear. The germline gives CDR1 SGHTA, CDR2 FQGNSA. CDR3 length equals 15 residues. V was trimmed by 1 base and J by 3 bases, leaving 10 bases between them. Here the CDR3 reads CASSLGGEVNQPQHF. The CDR3 DNA reads as TGTGCCAGCAGCTTAGGGGGAGAGGTCAATCAGCCCCAGCATTTT.

This clonotype came up a few times. The chain combines TRBV28 with TRBJ2-7, with D perhaps matching TRBD1 (6 bases). The germline V gene encodes CDR1 MDHEN and CDR2 SYDVKM. The CDR3 loop spans 13 amino acids. Trimming took 3 bases from V and 3 from J, leaving 9 bases between them. In nucleotides, the CDR3 is TGTGCCAGCAGTTTTGGGACAAGCTACGAGCAGTACTTC. Translated, it gives CASSFGTSYEQYF.

This clonotype came up many times. This chain links TRBV24-1 with TRBJ2-6; D may match TRBD1 or TRBD2 (5 bases each). Trimming shortened V by 9 bases and J by 1 base, and 9 bases separated the two germline ends. The germline CDR1 and CDR2 sequences are KGHDR and SFDVKD. CDR3 size: 14 residues. The CDR3 loop reads CATSRGSGANVLTF. The DNA of the CDR3 is TGTGCCACCTCGAGGGGTTCTGGGGCCAACGTCCTGACTTTC.

This clonotype was picked up a small number of times. This chain links TRBV6-2 or TRBV6-3 with TRBJ1-6; TRBD1 matches at 7 bases. V shed 0 bases and J 6 bases; nucleotides not matched to a gene: 5. CDR3 length: 16 residues. CDR1 MNHEY and CDR2 SVGEGT come from the germline V gene. CDR3 DNA sequence: TGTGCCAGCAGTTACTCGACAGCAGGGGGTAATTCACCCCTCCACTTT. It specifies CASSYSTAGGNSPLHF.

This clonotype was seen ten or more times. The rearrangement uses TRBV20-1 and TRBJ1-1; tentatively, D is TRBD1 (6 bases). Germline CDR1 reads DFQATT; CDR2 reads SNEGSKA (reference sequence). The CDR3 extends over 15 amino acids. V was shortened by 4 bases and J by 2 bases, with 17 bases between the two germline ends. The CDR3 DNA follows: TGCAGTGCTACTCCCGTCCAGACAGGCAACACTGAAGCTTTCTTT. It specifies CSATPVQTGNTEAFF.

This clonotype has a handful of counts. This chain connects TRBV6-5 to TRBJ2-5; D might be TRBD2 (6 bases). The CDR3 is made up of 16 amino acids. Germline V CDR1 and CDR2: MNHEY, SVGAGI. V was trimmed by 5 bases and J by 4 bases, leaving 20 bases between them. Here the CDR3 reads CASSRDSPKLGETQYF. The CDR3 nucleotides read TGTGCCAGCAGTCGGGACTCCCCAAAATTAGGAGAGACCCAGTACTTC.

This clonotype was seen a handful of times. This CDR3 reads CASSYSASGLSTDTQYF. CDR3 in DNA: TGTGCCAGCAGTTACTCGGCTAGCGGGTTAAGCACAGATACGCAGTATTTT. The chain uses TRBV6-2 or TRBV6-3 and TRBJ2-3, with TRBD2 matching over 8 bases. The CDR3 covers 17 residues. The trim removed 0 bases at V and 0 bases at J, leaving 5 bases unmatched. The V gene's germline CDR1 is MNHEY and CDR2 SVGEGT.

This clonotype turned up a few times. The chain is built from TRBV20-1 and TRBJ1-1; the match to TRBD1 covers 8 bases. CDR3 size: 14 residues. V lost 0 bases to trimming and J lost 10 bases; unmatched junction nucleotides: 10. The germline V gene has CDR1 DFQATT and CDR2 SNEGSKA (reference sequence). The CDR3 nucleotides read TGCAGTGCTAGAGATCAAGGCTGGACAGGGCGAGCTTTCTTT. Residues: CSARDQGWTGRAFF.

The genes are TRBV27 and TRBJ2-7; TRBD2 might be the D (5 bases). This CDR3 comprises 14 residues. Trimming cost V 4 bases and J 3 bases, with 13 bases left between them. Per germline, CDR1 MNHEY and CDR2 SMNVEV (reference sequence). Written as DNA, the CDR3 is TGTGCCAGCAGTTCTAGCCTTCAACGCTACGAGCAGTACTTC. Its protein product is CASSSSLQRYEQYF.

The chain combines TRBV6-6 with TRBJ1-5; D not resolved. Germline lookup yields CDR1 MNHNY and CDR2 SVGAGI (reference sequence). The V gene lost 3 bases and the J gene lost 3 bases, with 9 bases spanning the gap. This CDR3 is 14 amino acids long. For the CDR3, the DNA is TGTGCCAGCAGTTATTTAAGCCTCAATCAGCCCCAGCATTTT. Its protein product is CASSYLSLNQPQHF.

The chain employs TRBV9 and TRBJ2-6; D call uncertain. Between the trimmed V and J ends, which lost 3 bases and 4 bases, there was a span of 2 bases. The length of the CDR3 is 12 residues. Germline CDR1 is SGDLS and CDR2 is YYNGEE. CDR3 loop: CASSGGANVLTF. CDR3 DNA sequence: TGTGCCAGCAGCGGGGGGGCCAACGTCCTGACTTTC.

This clonotype was seen a handful of times. The chain couples TRBV5-1 to TRBJ2-1; no definite D call. The CDR3 runs to 14 residues. Germline assignment: CDR1 SGHRS and CDR2 YFSETQ. Trimming stripped 0 bases from V and 4 bases from J, with 8 bases between. In DNA, the CDR3 is TGCGCCAGCAGCTTGGGGGTAGAGTACAATGAGCAGTTCTTC. Translation gives CASSLGVEYNEQFF.

This clonotype was counted at least ten times. The V and J genes are TRBV7-2 and TRBJ1-5; D ambiguous. CDR1 and CDR2 (germline): SGHTA, FQGNSA. CDR3 length equals 12 residues. V was pared by 6 bases and J by 4 bases, with 7 bases between. The CDR3 is CASSLTNQPQHF. The CDR3 bases are TGTGCCAGCAGTCTAACGAATCAGCCCCAGCATTTT.